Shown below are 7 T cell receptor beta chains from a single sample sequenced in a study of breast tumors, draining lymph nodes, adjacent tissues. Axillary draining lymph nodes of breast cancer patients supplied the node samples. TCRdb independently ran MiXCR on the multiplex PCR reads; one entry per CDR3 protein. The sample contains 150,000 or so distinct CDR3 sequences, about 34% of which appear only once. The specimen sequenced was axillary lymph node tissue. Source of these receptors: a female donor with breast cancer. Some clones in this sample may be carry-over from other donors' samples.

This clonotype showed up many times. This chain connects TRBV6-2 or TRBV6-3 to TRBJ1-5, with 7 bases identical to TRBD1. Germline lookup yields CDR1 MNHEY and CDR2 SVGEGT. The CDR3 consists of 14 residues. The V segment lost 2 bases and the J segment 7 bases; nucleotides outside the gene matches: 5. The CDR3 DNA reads TGTGCCAGCAGTTACAGACAGGGATACCAGCCCCAGCATTTT. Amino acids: CASSYRQGYQPQHF.

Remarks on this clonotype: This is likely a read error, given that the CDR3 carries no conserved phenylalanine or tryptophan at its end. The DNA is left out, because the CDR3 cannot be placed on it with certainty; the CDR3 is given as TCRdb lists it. CDR3: CASSTYWTS. This rearrangement joins TRBV7-2 to TRBJ2-6. The CDR3 is 9 amino acids long, termini counted. Germline V gene lookup returns CDR1 SGHTA and CDR2 FQGNSA.

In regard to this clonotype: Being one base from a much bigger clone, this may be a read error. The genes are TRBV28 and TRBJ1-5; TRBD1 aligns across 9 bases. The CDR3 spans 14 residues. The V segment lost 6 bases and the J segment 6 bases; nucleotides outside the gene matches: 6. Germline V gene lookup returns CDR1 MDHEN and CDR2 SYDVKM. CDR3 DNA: TGTGCCAGCAGGGGTACAGGGGGCGGTCAGCCCCAGCATTTT. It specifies CASRGTGGGQPQHF.

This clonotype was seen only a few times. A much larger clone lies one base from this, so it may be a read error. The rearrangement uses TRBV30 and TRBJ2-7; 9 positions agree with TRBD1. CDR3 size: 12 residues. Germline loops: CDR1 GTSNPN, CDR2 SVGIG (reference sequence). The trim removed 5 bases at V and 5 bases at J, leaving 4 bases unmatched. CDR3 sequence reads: CAWEGQGNEQYF. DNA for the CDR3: TGTGCCTGGGAAGGACAGGGGAACGAGCAGTACTTC.

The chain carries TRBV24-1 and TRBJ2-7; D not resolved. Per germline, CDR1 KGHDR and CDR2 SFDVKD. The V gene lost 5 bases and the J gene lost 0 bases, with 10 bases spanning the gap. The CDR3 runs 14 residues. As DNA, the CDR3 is TGTGCCACCAGTGTCGTTCCCATCTCCTACGAGCAGTACTTC. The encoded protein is CATSVVPISYEQYF.

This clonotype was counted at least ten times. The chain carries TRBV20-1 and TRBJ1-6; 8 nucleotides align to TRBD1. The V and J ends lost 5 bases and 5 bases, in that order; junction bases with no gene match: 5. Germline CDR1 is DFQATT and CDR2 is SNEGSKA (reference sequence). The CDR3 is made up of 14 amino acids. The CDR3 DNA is TGCAGTGCTCCAGGGGGCCTCAATAATTCACCCCTCCACTTT. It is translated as CSAPGGLNNSPLHF.

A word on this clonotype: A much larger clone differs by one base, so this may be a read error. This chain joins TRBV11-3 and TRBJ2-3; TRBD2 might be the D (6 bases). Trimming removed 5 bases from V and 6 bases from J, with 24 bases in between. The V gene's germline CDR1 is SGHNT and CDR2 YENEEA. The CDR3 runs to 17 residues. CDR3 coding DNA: TGTGCCAGCAGCCTCCGGGGGTCAGCTCCCCGTCAGGATACGCAGTATTTT. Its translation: CASSLRGSAPRQDTQYF.